One and the same sample provided the 26 T cell receptor beta chains below, sequenced in a study of Graves' ophthalmopathy and Graves' hyperthyroidism. RNA transcripts were the template, and TCR beta CDR3 regions were amplified from them. Following a first-round RT-PCR that used HTBI primers, a second-round multiplex PCR was carried out. TCRdb re-derived calls from the multiplex PCR reads in MiXCR, one entry per CDR3 protein. The sample comprises 300,000 or so distinct CDR3 sequences, roughly a sixth of which are singletons, and over 9% rests with the top ten. What was sequenced was peripheral blood. All receptors derive from an adult man with Graves' ophthalmopathy.

This clonotype appeared many times. The genes are TRBV19 and TRBJ2-2; D may be TRBD1 (7 bases). The V and J ends lost 7 bases and 4 bases respectively, with 13 bases between them. The CDR3 has 14 amino acids. Germline-derived CDR1 and CDR2 are LNHDA and SQIVND (reference sequence). CDR3 amino acids: CASIRQGGTGELFF. CDR3 DNA: TGTGCCAGTATCCGGCAGGGGGGCACCGGGGAGCTGTTTTTT.

This clonotype was counted ten times or more. A junction end diverges from the germline sequence, so it may reflect a read error. The rearrangement uses TRBV7-7 and TRBJ1-1; weak D call: TRBD1 (5 bases). The CDR3 has 13 amino acids. Per germline, CDR1 SSHAT and CDR2 FNYEAQ (reference sequence). Written as DNA, the CDR3 is TGTGCTAGCAGCTTGGATCTAGACAGTGAAGCTTTCTTT. Residues: CASSLDLDSEAFF.

This chain uses TRBV5-1 with TRBJ2-7, with TRBD1 identical over 7 bases. The CDR3 is 15 residues long. Trimming took 4 bases from V and 5 from J; bases not matched to a gene: 12. Germline lookup yields CDR1 SGHRS and CDR2 YFSETQ. CDR3 nucleotides: TGCGCCAGCAGCCCCAGTCCGACAGGGTCCCACGAGCAGTACTTC. Translation gives CASSPSPTGSHEQYF. The variable domain in full, completed from reference TRBV5-1 and TRBJ2-7, reads KAGVTQTPRYLIKTRGQQVTLSCSPISGHRSVSWYQQTPGQGLQFLFEYFSETQRNKGNFPGRFSGRQFSNSRSEMNVSTLELGDSALYLCASSPSPTGSHEQYFGPGTRLTVT.

This clonotype was found many times. This chain connects TRBV7-2 to TRBJ2-2, with 9 bases aligning to TRBD1. The J segment lost 6 bases and the V segment lost 5 bases, leaving 7 bases of the junction unmatched. This CDR3 is built from 15 residues. CDR1 is SGHTA and CDR2 is FQGNSA in the germline V gene. CDR3 protein: CASSLTGGLAGELFF. The CDR3 nucleotides are TGTGCCAGCAGCCTAACAGGGGGCCTAGCCGGGGAGCTGTTTTTT.

This clonotype appeared many times. This sequence joins TRBV27 and TRBJ2-5; maybe TRBD2 (5 bases). The germline V gene has CDR1 MNHEY and CDR2 SMNVEV (reference sequence). V lost 6 bases and J lost 0, with 23 bases in between. The CDR3 is 18 residues long. In DNA form, the CDR3 reads TGTGCCAGCAGGGCCCCCTTAGGACTCCATGGGTACCAAGAGACCCAGTACTTC. Translated: CASRAPLGLHGYQETQYF.

Turning to this clonotype: This sequence may be a read error, since a much larger clone differs from it by one base. This likely comes from a read error, as the CDR3 has no conserved phenylalanine or tryptophan at its end. The chain couples TRBV5-6 to TRBJ2-5; 7 positions agree with TRBD2. The CDR3 contains 15 residues. J lost 7 bases, V lost 3 bases, and 12 bases had no gene match. Germline V gives CDR1 SGHDT, CDR2 YYEEEE. The CDR3 DNA reads as TGTGCCAGCAGCTCCGTTGGCGGGGGTCATCTGACCCAGTACTCC. Translation gives CASSSVGGGHLTQYS.

V gene TRBV28 combines with J gene TRBJ1-2; D ambiguous. The germline V and J ends were trimmed by 5 bases and 0 bases, with 7 bases remaining between them. The germline gives CDR1 MDHEN, CDR2 SYDVKM. The CDR3 has 13 residues. Here the CDR3 reads CASSRASNYGYTF. CDR3 bases: TGTGCCAGCAGTAGAGCTTCTAACTATGGCTACACCTTC.

This chain links TRBV19 with TRBJ2-7; 13 nucleotides agree with TRBD2. Per germline, CDR1 LNHDA and CDR2 SQIVND (reference sequence). V was clipped by 4 bases and J by 0 bases; unmatched bases: 6. The CDR3 consists of 17 residues. CDR3 sequence reads: CASSNWGLAGHSYEQYF. The CDR3 DNA sequence: TGTGCCAGTAGTAACTGGGGACTAGCGGGACACTCCTACGAGCAGTACTTC.

This clonotype showed up many times. The chain is built from TRBV20-1 and TRBJ2-7, with 7 bases that match TRBD2. The CDR3 is 13 residues long. Germline CDR1 DFQATT, CDR2 SNEGSKA (reference sequence). J was trimmed by 3 bases and V by 3 bases; bases with no gene match: 5. CDR3 sequence: CSARSGARYEQYF. The CDR3 DNA reads TGCAGTGCTAGGAGCGGGGCCCGCTACGAGCAGTACTTC.

Turning to this clonotype: This clone may be a read error of a much larger clone one base away. The chain links TRBV7-2 to TRBJ2-7; 12 positions match TRBD2. CDR3 length: 15 residues. Germline CDR1 is SGHTA and CDR2 is FQGNSA. The CDR3 nucleotides read TGTGTCAGCAGCATACTAGCGGGGGGCCTCTACGAGCAGTACTTC. It translates to CVSSILAGGLYEQYF.

This clonotype appeared many times. This chain joins TRBV6-1 and TRBJ2-7; a weak D match, TRBD1 (5 bases). The CDR3 consists of 15 residues. The V and J ends lost 8 bases and 1 base respectively, with 18 bases between them. The V gene's germline CDR1 is MNHNS and CDR2 SASEGT. The CDR3 DNA sequence: TGTGCCAGCGCCATCGGTCCTAAGGGGTCCTACGAGCAGTACTTC. Translated, it gives CASAIGPKGSYEQYF.

This clonotype was counted at least ten times. The rearrangement uses TRBV4-3 and TRBJ1-3; perhaps TRBD1 as D (6 bases). The CDR3 has 13 amino acids. V was pared by 4 bases and J by 8 bases, with 12 bases between. CDR1 is LGHNA and CDR2 is YSLEER in the germline V gene. This CDR3 is CASSPGTSDTIYF. DNA of the CDR3: TGCGCCAGCAGCCCAGGGACATCGGACACCATATATTTT.

Many counts were recorded for this clonotype. The rearrangement joins TRBV27 to TRBJ2-7; tentatively, D is TRBD1 (5 bases). Deletions cut 8 bases from V and 6 bases from J, with 17 bases between. The CDR3 consists of 13 residues. The V gene's germline CDR1 is MNHEY and CDR2 SMNVEV (reference sequence). The CDR3 coding sequence is TGTGCCAGCGGAAGGGGCGACGTAGTCGAGCAGTACTTC. It yields the protein CASGRGDVVEQYF.

This clonotype has ten or more counts. The gene calls are TRBV20-1 and TRBJ1-6; 10 nucleotides match TRBD1. The V gene end was trimmed by 3 bases and the J gene end by 0 bases; junction bases not matched to a gene: 8. The CDR3 has 18 amino acids. Germline V gene data show CDR1 as DFQATT and CDR2 as SNEGSKA (reference sequence). This CDR3 reads CSARNRDRGLSYNSPLHF. The CDR3 DNA reads TGCAGTGCTAGGAACCGGGACAGGGGACTCTCCTATAATTCACCCCTCCACTTT.

The chain employs TRBV20-1 and TRBJ1-2; 7 nucleotides align to TRBD1. From germline, CDR1 is DFQATT and CDR2 SNEGSKA (reference sequence). This CDR3 spans 12 amino acids. Germline trimming cut 6 bases from V and 3 bases from J; bases unmatched to any gene: 4. The CDR3 DNA reads TGCAGTGCCACGGGGACAGACTATGGCTACACCTTC. Its translation is CSATGTDYGYTF.

About this clonotype itself: The junction shows a germline mismatch at one end, possibly a read error. The chain recombines TRBV5-1 with TRBJ1-2; a possible D gene is TRBD1 (6 bases). The germline gives CDR1 SGHRS, CDR2 YFSETQ. CDR3 length equals 15 residues. The CDR3 here is CASRQATGFDDGHTF. CDR3 sequence (DNA): TGCGCCAGCAGGCAAGCCACAGGGTTCGACGATGGCCACACCTTC.

This clonotype was counted at least ten times. V and J are TRBV2 and TRBJ2-2, with unresolved D. Germline CDR1 and CDR2: SNHLY and FYNNEI. Deletions cut 4 bases from V and 4 bases from J, with 10 bases between. The CDR3 contains 14 residues. CDR3 sequence reads: CASSGKGVTGELFF. CDR3 coding DNA: TGTGCCAGCAGTGGGAAGGGTGTCACCGGGGAGCTGTTTTTT.

This clonotype was seen many times. The V and J genes are TRBV11-2 and TRBJ2-2, with TRBD2 matching 9 bases. J was trimmed by 0 bases and V by 5 bases; bases with no gene match: 7. This CDR3 contains 17 residues. Germline values: CDR1 SGHAT, CDR2 FQNNGV. CDR3 protein: CASSRLAGKTNTGELFF. The CDR3 DNA reads TGTGCCAGCAGCCGTCTAGCGGGAAAGACGAACACCGGGGAGCTGTTTTTT.

This clonotype has ten or more counts. V is TRBV28 and J is TRBJ1-5, with 7 bases matching TRBD1. The CDR3 is 17 amino acids. V lost 2 bases, J lost 0 bases, and 7 bases stayed unmatched. From germline, CDR1 is MDHEN and CDR2 SYDVKM. The CDR3 protein is CASSLGGTAYSNQPQHF. CDR3 DNA: TGTGCCAGCAGTTTAGGTGGGACAGCTTATAGCAATCAGCCCCAGCATTTT.

The sample holds many counts of this clonotype. The J gene is TRBJ2-2, the V gene TRBV6-1; unclear D gene. Between the trimmed V and J ends, which lost 6 bases and 2 bases, there was a span of 13 bases. CDR1 and CDR2 (germline): MNHNS, SASEGT. This CDR3 contains 15 residues. The CDR3 region is CASSWALPNTGELFF. CDR3 in DNA: TGTGCCAGCAGCTGGGCATTACCCAACACCGGGGAGCTGTTTTTT.

This clonotype was counted many times. The J gene is TRBJ2-5, the V gene TRBV10-3; 10 bases align to TRBD2. Germline V CDR1 and CDR2: ENHRY, SYGVKD. The J segment lost 4 bases and the V segment lost 2 bases, leaving 13 bases of the junction unmatched. The CDR3 contains 18 residues. In nucleotides, the CDR3 is TGTGCCATCAGTGAGGTGGGTCCGTGGCTAGCGGGAGCAGAGACCCAGTACTTC. It yields the protein CAISEVGPWLAGAETQYF.

This clonotype showed up many times. The junction shows a germline mismatch at one end, possibly a read error. V is TRBV6-5 and J is TRBJ2-6; D is unresolved. The CDR3 contains 16 residues. The germline gives CDR1 MNHEY, CDR2 SVGAGI. CDR3 coding DNA: TGTGCCAGCAGTTACATCGGACGGTCTGAGGCCAACGTCCTGACTTTC. It encodes CASSYIGRSEANVLTF.

About this clonotype itself: This clone may be a read error of a much larger clone one base away. V and J are TRBV12-3 or TRBV12-4 and TRBJ1-2; no firm D call. This CDR3 has 13 amino acids. V was clipped by 3 bases and J by 10 bases, with 15 bases between them. The CDR3 loop is CASSFGQTIDYTF. CDR3 coding DNA: TGTGCCAGCAGTTTCGGGCAGACGATCGACTACACCTTC.

The genes are TRBV28 and TRBJ2-7; 7 nucleotides match TRBD1. The CDR3 runs to 15 residues. The V and J ends lost 4 bases and 2 bases, in that order; junction bases with no gene match: 8. The germline CDR1 and CDR2 sequences are MDHEN and SYDVKM. The CDR3 reads CASSSEPGQTYEQYF. The CDR3 bases are TGTGCCAGCAGTTCCGAACCGGGACAGACCTACGAGCAGTACTTC.

This clonotype showed up many times. The chain is built from TRBV30 and TRBJ1-2, with D uncertain. The CDR3 length is 15 residues. Per germline, CDR1 GTSNPN and CDR2 SVGIG (reference sequence). The V end lost 0 bases, the J end lost 2 bases, and 13 bases lay between the germline ends. The CDR3 DNA follows: TGTGCCTGGAGTGTACGAGAAAGAAAAAACTATGGCTACACCTTC. Protein: CAWSVRERKNYGYTF.

This clonotype was recorded many times. The CDR3 nucleotides read TGTGCCAGTAGTATAGGGGCACAATTATTTGAAGCTTTCTTT. Protein product: CASSIGAQLFEAFF. The chain joins TRBV19 to TRBJ1-1; D call uncertain. The V gene's germline CDR1 is LNHDA and CDR2 SQIVND (reference sequence). V was shortened by 1 base and J by 7 bases, with 13 bases between the two germline ends. The length of the CDR3 is 14 residues.